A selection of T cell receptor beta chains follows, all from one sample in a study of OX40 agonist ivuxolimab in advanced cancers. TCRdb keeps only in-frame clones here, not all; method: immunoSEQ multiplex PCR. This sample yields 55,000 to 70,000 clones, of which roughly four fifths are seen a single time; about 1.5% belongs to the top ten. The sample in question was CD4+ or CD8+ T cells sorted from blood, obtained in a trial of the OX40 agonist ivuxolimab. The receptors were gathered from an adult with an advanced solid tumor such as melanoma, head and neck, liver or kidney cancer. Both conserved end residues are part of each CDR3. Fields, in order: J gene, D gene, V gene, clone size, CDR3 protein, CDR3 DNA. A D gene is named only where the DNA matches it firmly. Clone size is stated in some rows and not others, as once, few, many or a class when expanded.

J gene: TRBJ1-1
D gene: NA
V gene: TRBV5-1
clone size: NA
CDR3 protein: CASSLGMNTEAFF
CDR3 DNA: TGCGCCAGCAGCTTGGGAATGAACACTGAAGCTTTCTTT

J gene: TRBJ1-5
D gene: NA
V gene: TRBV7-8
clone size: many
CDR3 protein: CASSLVRSNSNQPQHF
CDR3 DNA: TGTGCCAGCAGCTTAGTCCGCTCTAATAGCAATCAGCCCCAGCATTTT

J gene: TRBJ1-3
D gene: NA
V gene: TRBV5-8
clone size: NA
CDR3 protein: CASSRRGSGNTIYF
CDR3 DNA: TGTGCCAGCAGCCGCCGGGGATCTGGAAACACCATATATTTT

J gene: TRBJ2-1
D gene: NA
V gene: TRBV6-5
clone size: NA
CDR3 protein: CASSYSKGRGEQFF
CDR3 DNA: TGTGCCAGCAGTTACTCGAAGGGAAGGGGTGAGCAGTTCTTC

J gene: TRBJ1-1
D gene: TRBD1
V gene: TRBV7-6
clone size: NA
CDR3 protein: CASSNTGVEAFF
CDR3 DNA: TGTGCCAGCAGCAACACAGGGGTTGAAGCTTTCTTT

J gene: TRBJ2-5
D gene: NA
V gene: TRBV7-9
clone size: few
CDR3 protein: CASSLGRTQETQYF
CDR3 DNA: TGTGCCAGCAGCTTAGGACGGACACAAGAGACCCAGTACTTC

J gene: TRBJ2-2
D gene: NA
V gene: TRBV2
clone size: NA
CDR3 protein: CASRAGPGELFF
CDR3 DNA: TGTGCCAGCAGGGCAGGGCCCGGGGAGCTGTTTTTT

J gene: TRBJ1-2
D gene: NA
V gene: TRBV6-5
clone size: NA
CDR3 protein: CASRVAGLGPYGYTF
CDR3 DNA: TGTGCCAGCAGGGTTGCAGGCTTAGGACCCTATGGCTACACCTTC

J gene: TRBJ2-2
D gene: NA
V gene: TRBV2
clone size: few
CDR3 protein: CASSVTGGELFF
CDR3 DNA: TGTGCCAGCAGTGTAACCGGCGGGGAGCTGTTTTTT

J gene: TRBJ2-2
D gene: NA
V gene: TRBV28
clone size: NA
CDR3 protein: CASSLGFTGELFF
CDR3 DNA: TGTGCCAGCAGTCTGGGGTTCACCGGGGAGCTGTTTTTT

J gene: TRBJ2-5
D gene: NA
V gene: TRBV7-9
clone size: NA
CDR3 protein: CASSPSYF
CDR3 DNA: TGTGCCAGCAGCCCCTCGTACTTC

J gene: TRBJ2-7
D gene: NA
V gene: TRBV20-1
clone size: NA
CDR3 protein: CSAFSSYEQYF
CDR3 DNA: TGCAGTGCCTTTTCCTCCTACGAGCAGTACTTC

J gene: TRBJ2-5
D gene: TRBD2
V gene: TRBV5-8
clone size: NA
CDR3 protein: CASSLGLAGANQETQYF
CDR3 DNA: TGTGCCAGCAGCTTAGGGCTAGCGGGGGCCAACCAAGAGACCCAGTACTTC

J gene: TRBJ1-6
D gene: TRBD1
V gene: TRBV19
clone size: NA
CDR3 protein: CASSIQGQGSSPLHF
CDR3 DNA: TGTGCCAGTAGTATCCAAGGACAGGGTAGTTCACCCCTCCACTTT

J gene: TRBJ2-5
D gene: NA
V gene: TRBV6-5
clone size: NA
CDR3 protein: CASSQTETQYF
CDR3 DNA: TGTGCCAGCTCACAAACAGAGACCCAGTACTTC

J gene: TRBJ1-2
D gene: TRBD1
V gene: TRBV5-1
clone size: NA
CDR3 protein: CASSWGTGDRYGYTF
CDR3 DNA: TGCGCCAGCAGCTGGGGGACAGGGGATAGATATGGCTACACCTTC

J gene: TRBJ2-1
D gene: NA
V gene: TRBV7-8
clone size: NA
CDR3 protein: CASSSGGDEQFF
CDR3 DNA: TGTGCCAGCAGCTCGGGGGGCGATGAGCAGTTCTTC

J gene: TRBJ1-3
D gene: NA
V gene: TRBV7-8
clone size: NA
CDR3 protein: CASSGPGHLSGNTIYF
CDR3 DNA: TGTGCCAGCAGCGGCCCGGGACATCTCTCTGGAAACACCATATATTTT

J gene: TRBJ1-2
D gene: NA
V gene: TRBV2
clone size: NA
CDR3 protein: CASSEARGRVAGGYTF
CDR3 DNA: TGTGCCAGCAGTGAAGCGAGGGGTCGGGTCGCGGGGGGCTACACCTTC

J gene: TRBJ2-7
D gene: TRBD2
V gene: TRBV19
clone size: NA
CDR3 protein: CASSLLAGGRNEQYF
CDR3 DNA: TGTGCCAGTAGTCTTCTAGCGGGGGGTCGGAACGAGCAGTACTTC

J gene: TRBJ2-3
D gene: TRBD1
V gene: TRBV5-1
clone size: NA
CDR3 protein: CASSALQGAGDTQYF
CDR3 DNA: TGCGCCAGCAGCGCTTTACAGGGGGCGGGAGATACGCAGTATTTT

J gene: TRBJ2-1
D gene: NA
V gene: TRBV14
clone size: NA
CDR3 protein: CASSQVLGDEQFF
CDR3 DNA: TGTGCCAGCAGCCAAGTCCTTGGGGATGAGCAGTTCTTC

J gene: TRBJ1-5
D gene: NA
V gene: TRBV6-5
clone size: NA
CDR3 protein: CASSYQGNQPQHF
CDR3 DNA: TGTGCCAGCAGTTACCAGGGTAATCAGCCCCAGCATTTT

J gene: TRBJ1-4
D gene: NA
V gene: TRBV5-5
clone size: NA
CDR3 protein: CASSLPTTNEKLFF
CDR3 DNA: TGTGCCAGCAGCTTGCCAACAACTAATGAAAAACTGTTTTTT

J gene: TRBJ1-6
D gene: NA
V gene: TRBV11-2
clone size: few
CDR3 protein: CASSWVKDSPLHF
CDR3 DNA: TGTGCCAGCAGCTGGGTCAAAGATTCACCCCTCCACTTT

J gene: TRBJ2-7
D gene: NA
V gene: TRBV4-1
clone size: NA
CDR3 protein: CASSQGLLALTGSNSYEQYF
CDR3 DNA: TGCGCCAGCAGCCAAGGCCTTTTAGCATTAACAGGGTCAAACTCCTACGAGCAGTACTTC

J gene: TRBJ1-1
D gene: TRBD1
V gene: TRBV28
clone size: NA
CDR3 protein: CASSTGGTEAFF
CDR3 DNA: TGTGCCAGCAGTACAGGGGGCACTGAAGCTTTCTTT

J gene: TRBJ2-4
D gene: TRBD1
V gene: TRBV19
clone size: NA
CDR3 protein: CASSIGQGAGAKNIQYF
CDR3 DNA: TGTGCCAGTAGTATCGGACAGGGGGCGGGGGCCAAAAACATTCAGTACTTC

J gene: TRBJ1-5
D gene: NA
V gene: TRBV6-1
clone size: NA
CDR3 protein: CASSPRGHSNQPQHF
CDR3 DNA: TGTGCCAGCAGTCCCCGGGGACATAGCAATCAGCCCCAGCATTTT

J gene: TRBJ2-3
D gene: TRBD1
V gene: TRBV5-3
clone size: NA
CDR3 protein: CARSLRDRVTDTQYF
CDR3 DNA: TGTGCCAGAAGCTTGCGCGACAGGGTTACAGATACGCAGTATTTT

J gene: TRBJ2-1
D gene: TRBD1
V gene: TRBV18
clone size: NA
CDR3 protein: CASSTGQGINEQFF
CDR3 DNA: TGTGCCAGCTCAACGGGACAGGGAATCAATGAGCAGTTCTTC

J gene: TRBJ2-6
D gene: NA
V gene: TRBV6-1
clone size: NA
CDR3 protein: CASSGDRGANVLTF
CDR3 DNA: TGTGCCAGCAGTGGTGATAGGGGGGCCAACGTCCTGACTTTC

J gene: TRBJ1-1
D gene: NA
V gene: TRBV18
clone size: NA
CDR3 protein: CASSPSSYTEAFF
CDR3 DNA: TGTGCCAGCTCACCCTCAAGCTACACTGAAGCTTTCTTT

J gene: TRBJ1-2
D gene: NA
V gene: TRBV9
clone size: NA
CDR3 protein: CASSVGVSRGGYTF
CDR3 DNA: TGTGCCAGCAGCGTAGGGGTTTCACGCGGGGGCTACACCTTC

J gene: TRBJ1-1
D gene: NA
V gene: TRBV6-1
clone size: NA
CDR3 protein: CASSEAGVGTEAFF
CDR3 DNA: TGTGCCAGCAGTGAAGCTGGGGTCGGCACTGAAGCTTTCTTT

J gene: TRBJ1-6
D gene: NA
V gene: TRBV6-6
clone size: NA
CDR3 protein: CASRIHQGVDSPLHF
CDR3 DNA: TGTGCCAGCAGGATTCATCAGGGAGTTGATTCACCCCTCCACTTT

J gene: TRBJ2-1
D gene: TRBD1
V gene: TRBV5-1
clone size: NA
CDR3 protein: CASSLTGGANGDNEQFF
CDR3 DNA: TGCGCCAGCAGCTTGACAGGGGGCGCAAATGGCGACAATGAGCAGTTCTTC

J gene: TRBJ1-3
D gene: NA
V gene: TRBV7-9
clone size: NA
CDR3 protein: CASSLGVSPMGNTIYF
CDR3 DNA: TGTGCCAGCAGCTTGGGGGTTTCACCTATGGGAAACACCATATATTTT

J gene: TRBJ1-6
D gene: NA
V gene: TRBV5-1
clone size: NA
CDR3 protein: CASSLGYSRGNKKSYNSPLHF
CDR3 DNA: TGCGCCAGCAGCTTGGGGTACAGCAGGGGAAACAAAAAATCCTATAATTCACCCCTCCACTTT

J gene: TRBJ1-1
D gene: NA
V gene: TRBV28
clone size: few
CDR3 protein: CASSSSTANTEAFF
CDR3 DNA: TGTGCCAGCAGTTCCTCGACAGCCAACACTGAAGCTTTCTTT

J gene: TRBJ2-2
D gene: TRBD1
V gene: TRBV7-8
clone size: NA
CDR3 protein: CASSLRDRNTGELFF
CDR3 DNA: TGTGCCAGCAGCTTGAGGGACAGAAACACCGGGGAGCTGTTTTTT

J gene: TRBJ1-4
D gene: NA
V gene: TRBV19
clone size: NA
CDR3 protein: CASSTGRNEKLFF
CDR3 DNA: TGTGCCAGTAGTACAGGGAGAAATGAAAAACTGTTTTTT

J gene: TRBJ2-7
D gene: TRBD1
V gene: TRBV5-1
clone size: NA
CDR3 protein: CASGTTGQGLYEQYF
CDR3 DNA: TGCGCCAGCGGGACAACGGGACAGGGATTGTACGAGCAGTACTTC

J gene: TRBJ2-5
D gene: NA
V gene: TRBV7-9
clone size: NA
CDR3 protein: CASSLDRDTQETQYF
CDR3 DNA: TGTGCCAGCAGCTTAGACCGTGACACCCAAGAGACCCAGTACTTC